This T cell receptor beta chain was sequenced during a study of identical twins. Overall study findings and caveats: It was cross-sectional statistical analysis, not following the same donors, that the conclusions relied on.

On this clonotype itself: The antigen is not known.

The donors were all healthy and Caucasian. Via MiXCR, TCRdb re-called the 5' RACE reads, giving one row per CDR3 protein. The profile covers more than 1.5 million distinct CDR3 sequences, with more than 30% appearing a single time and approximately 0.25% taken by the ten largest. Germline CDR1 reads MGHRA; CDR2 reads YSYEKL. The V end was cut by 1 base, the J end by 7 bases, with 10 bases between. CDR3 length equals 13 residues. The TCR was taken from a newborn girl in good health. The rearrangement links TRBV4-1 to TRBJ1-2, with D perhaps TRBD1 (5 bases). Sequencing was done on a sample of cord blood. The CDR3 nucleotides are TGCGCCAGCAGCCAAGGGGGCAGACGTGGCTACACCTTC. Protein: CASSQGGRRGYTF.